Described below is a single T cell receptor (beta chain) sequence and its context. This sample is part of a study of blood T cell repertoires in COVID-19. For the study at large: COVID-19 samples, acute and convalescent, were from the United States, Italy and Spain. The analysed material was cDNA or gDNA that came from T cells, B-cell-depleted T cells, or PBMCs.

Losses at the gene ends were 5 bases for V and 3 bases for J; bases not matched to a gene: 10. CDR3 length equals 15 residues. Germline loops: CDR1 SGHDN, CDR2 FVKESK. As handled by the study authors: Using reference gene primer amplification, nucleated cell counts were estimated. Profiling relied on immunoSEQ multiplex PCR, and the TCRdb table lists in-frame clones only, not all of them. That table supplies the V and J calls and clone size; D and trimming were determined from the DNA. This table has more than 45,000 clones, about nine tenths appearing once. J is TRBJ2-7 and V is TRBV14; 7 bases match TRBD1. The TCR was taken from a man aged 55 to 69 with acute or convalescent COVID-19. Sequenced material: peripheral blood. The CDR3 region has the DNA TGTGCCAGCAGCGCCAGACAGGGCATATTCTACGAGCAGTACTTC. This encodes CASSARQGIFYEQYF.